The 32 T cell receptor beta chains below come from one sample, sequenced in a study of tumor-infiltrating lymphocytes in primary liver carcinoma. DNA and RNA were both co-extracted from about 19-30 mg of bulk tissue that had not been sorted. A constant-region primer served to make TCR beta cDNA from about 0.5 ug total RNA. Construction of TCR beta libraries relied on three successive nested multiplex PCR rounds employing slightly modified ARM-PCR. TRBV1-TRBV30 forward primers paired with a C-beta reverse primer were used in the first two PCR rounds, which ran approximately 11 cycles each. Via MiXCR, TCRdb re-called the multiplex PCR reads, giving one row per CDR3 protein. The sample has around 100,000 distinct CDR3 sequences; about three quarters are singletons. The sample was liver tumor tissue from sampling region 5. Subset specified: tumor region T5, tumor centre. These receptors all stem from a woman aged 60 to 75 with primary liver carcinoma and hepatitis B virus infection.

Here the CDR3 reads CASSLDGSRLYEQYF. CDR3 DNA: TGTGCCAGCAGCTTAGATGGTAGCAGACTATACGAGCAGTACTTC. The V call is TRBV11-2, the J call TRBJ2-7, with D possibly TRBD2 on 5 matching bases. Trimming took off 0 bases at V and 4 bases at J, with 13 bases between the two ends. The CDR3 length is 15 residues. Looked up from germline, CDR1 is SGHAT and CDR2 is FQNNGV.

Note on this clonotype: A much more abundant neighbour one base away suggests this may be a read error. The conserved phenylalanine or tryptophan is not found at the CDR3 terminus, so this likely reflects a read error. The chain combines TRBV6-5 with TRBJ1-2; 11 bases map to TRBD1. The germline V gene has CDR1 MNHEY and CDR2 SVGAGI. The CDR3 is 15 residues long. J was trimmed by 8 bases and V by 2 bases; bases with no gene match: 7. The CDR3 here is CASSYQGGDRGGYTL. DNA for the CDR3: TGTGCCAGCAGTTACCAAGGCGGGGACAGGGGGGGCTACACCCTC.

This clonotype came up many times. V is TRBV29-1 and J is TRBJ1-1; D remains unclear. This CDR3 has 11 residues. Germline CDR1 reads SQVTM; CDR2 reads ANQGSEA. Between the trimmed V and J ends, which lost 6 bases and 11 bases, there was a span of 16 bases. In DNA, the CDR3 is TGCAGCGTAGCCACCGATGCTATCGCTTTCTTT. Translated, it gives CSVATDAIAFF. Full variable domain (missing parts from reference TRBV29-1 and TRBJ1-1): SAVISQKPSRDICQRGTSLTIQCQVDSQVTMMFWYRQQPGQSLTLIATANQGSEATYESGFVIDKFPISRPNLTFSTLTVSNMSPEDSSIYLCSVATDAIAFFGQGTRLTVV.

For this clonotype: It is likely a read error, because the conserved phenylalanine at the end of the CDR3 is missing. The rearrangement links TRBV11-2 to TRBJ1-5; 11 bases agree with TRBD1. CDR1 is SGHAT and CDR2 is FQNNGV in the germline V gene. The CDR3 spans 14 residues. CDR3 sequence (DNA): TGTGTCAACAGCTTGGGACAGGGGGGGGATCCCCAGCATTAT. Amino acids: CVNSLGQGGDPQHY.

On this clonotype itself: Without the conserved terminal phenylalanine or tryptophan, this CDR3 likely stems from a read error. This sequence joins TRBV11-3 and TRBJ2-1, with 7 bases lining up with TRBD2. CDR1 and CDR2 from the germline V gene are SGHNT and YENEEA. The CDR3 totals 15 residues. Written as DNA, the CDR3 is TGTGCCTGCAGCTTAGGAACAAGCGGGAAGCTTGAGCAGTTCGTC. The encoded protein is CACSLGTSGKLEQFV.

V and J are TRBV4-2 and TRBJ2-1; TRBD2 matches 11 bases. V gave up 4 bases and J gave up 6 bases; unmatched junction bases: 17. The CDR3 loop spans 19 amino acids. From germline, CDR1 is LGHNA and CDR2 YNFKEQ. CDR3 loop: CASSPAVLLAGVIGNEQFF. Written as DNA, the CDR3 is TGTGCCAGCAGCCCCGCGGTACTACTAGCGGGAGTTATAGGCAATGAGCAGTTCTTC.

This clonotype came up a few times. This chain joins TRBV20-1 and TRBJ2-1, with D unresolved. This CDR3 has 19 amino acids. The V and J ends lost 0 bases and 7 bases respectively, with 28 bases between them. In germline, CDR1 is DFQATT, CDR2 SNEGSKA (reference sequence). CDR3 residues: CSARDSGLATPAVRNEQFF. The CDR3 DNA reads TGCAGTGCTAGAGATTCAGGTTTGGCTACCCCAGCTGTGAGGAATGAGCAGTTCTTC.

Note on this clonotype: A read error may account for a junction end that differs from germline. This sequence joins TRBV11-2 and TRBJ2-3; D uncertain. The CDR3 is made up of 14 amino acids. Germline CDR1 reads SGHAT; CDR2 reads FQNNGV. The DNA of the CDR3 is TGTGCCAGTAGCTTAGAACCAAGTACAGATACGCAGTATTTT. Translation gives CASSLEPSTDTQYF.

Ten or more counts support this clonotype. CDR3 in amino acids: CSVQRAFQETQYF. CDR3 nucleotide sequence: TGCAGCGTCCAAAGGGCCTTCCAAGAGACCCAGTACTTC. The chain couples TRBV29-1 to TRBJ2-5; D not certain. Germline CDR1 SQVTM, CDR2 ANQGSEA. The V end was cut by 6 bases, the J end by 1 base, with 12 bases between. The CDR3 has 13 amino acids. Combining the CDR3 with reference TRBV29-1 and TRBJ2-5 gives the whole variable domain SAVISQKPSRDICQRGTSLTIQCQVDSQVTMMFWYRQQPGQSLTLIATANQGSEATYESGFVIDKFPISRPNLTFSTLTVSNMSPEDSSIYLCSVQRAFQETQYFGPGTRLLVL.

About this clonotype itself: Its ends do not fully match the called genes, so a read error is possible. The genes are TRBV12-3 or TRBV12-4 and TRBJ2-2; tentative D call: TRBD2 (5 bases). CDR3 length: 16 amino acids. CDR3 sequence: CASSLEESWNTGELFF. The DNA for the CDR3 is TGTGCCAGTAGTTTGGAGGAATCGTGGAACACCGGGGAGCTGTTTTTT.

The chain carries TRBV6-5 and TRBJ2-5; D ambiguous. The CDR3 loop spans 15 amino acids. Looked up from germline, CDR1 is MNHEY and CDR2 is SVGAGI. The chain's CDR3 is CVSSPMRYNGETQYF. For the CDR3, the DNA is TGTGTCAGTAGTCCCATGAGGTATAATGGAGAGACCCAGTACTTC.

Concerning this clonotype: Given a much more abundant clone one base away, this may be a read error. The chain joins TRBV30 to TRBJ2-3; TRBD1 agrees at 8 bases. The CDR3 length is 13 residues. V was pared by 5 bases and J by 1 base, with 2 bases of the junction left unmatched. Germline V gives CDR1 GTSNPN, CDR2 SVGIG (reference sequence). CDR3 loop: CAWGQGRTDTQYF. Here the CDR3 DNA reads TGTGCCTGGGGACAGGGTCGCACAGATACGCAGTATTTT.

About this clonotype itself: Its ends do not fully match the called genes, so a read error is possible. J is TRBJ1-1 and V is TRBV29-1, with D hard to call. CDR3 length: 13 residues. The germline CDR1 and CDR2 sequences are SQVTM and ANQGSEA. The CDR3 spells CSVDQLMNTEVFF. The CDR3 nucleotides read TGCAGCGTTGATCAGCTCATGAACACTGAAGTTTTCTTT.

This clonotype appeared once. This may be a read error: a much more frequent sequence differs by one nucleotide. The chain has TRBV5-1 and TRBJ2-2; D gene ambiguous. Trimming left V 3 bases short and J 7 bases short, with 13 bases between. Germline V gives CDR1 SGHRS, CDR2 YFSETQ. This CDR3 has 14 amino acids. CDR3 bases: TGCGCCAGCAGCTCGCCTCCAAAGATCGGGGAGCTGTTTTTT. This translates into CASSSPPKIGELFF.

As concerns this clonotype: A read error may be the cause here, since a much bigger clone is one base away. The gene calls are TRBV11-2 and TRBJ2-1, with 12 positions matching TRBD2. Germline assignment: CDR1 SGHAT and CDR2 FQNNGV. This CDR3 comprises 15 residues. The DNA of the CDR3 is TGTACCAGCAGCTTGACTAGCGGGAGAGCCTATGAGCAGTTCTTC. This codes for CTSSLTSGRAYEQFF.

This clonotype was found many times. This chain connects TRBV5-8 to TRBJ2-3; D gene unclear. Trimming left V 1 base short and J 3 bases short, with 9 bases between. This CDR3 has 14 amino acids. Per germline, CDR1 SGHTS and CDR2 YDEGEE. The CDR3 here is CASSLPFRTDTQYF. The CDR3 nucleotides read TGTGCCAGCAGCTTGCCATTTCGAACAGATACGCAGTATTTT.

For this clonotype: This may be a read error: a much more frequent sequence differs by one nucleotide. The chain combines TRBV10-3 with TRBJ1-2, with D maybe TRBD1 (6 bases). The V gene's germline CDR1 is ENHRY and CDR2 SYGVKD. CDR3 length: 14 amino acids. CDR3 sequence reads: CTISIAGDNYGYTF. CDR3 in DNA: TGTACCATCAGTATCGCAGGGGATAACTATGGCTACACCTTC.

This clonotype was detected many times. The chain couples TRBV7-9 to TRBJ2-7, with TRBD1 matching over 8 bases. This CDR3 spans 16 amino acids. The J segment lost 0 bases and the V segment lost 2 bases, leaving 6 bases of the junction unmatched. Germline lookup yields CDR1 SEHNR and CDR2 FQNEAQ (reference sequence). CDR3 loop: CASSLSAGGASYEQYF. Written as DNA, the CDR3 is TGTGCCAGCAGCTTATCGGCAGGGGGCGCCTCCTACGAGCAGTACTTC.

A remark on this clonotype: Given the absence of the conserved phenylalanine or tryptophan at the CDR3 end, a read error is likely. Because the CDR3's place on the DNA is in doubt, the DNA is left out and the CDR3 is given as listed by TCRdb. The chain joins TRBV11-3 to TRBJ2-1; no check of the table's D call, TRBD1, against the DNA was made. The CDR3 sequence runs 14 residues, both termini included. Germline CDR1 and CDR2: SGHNT and YENEEA. CDR3 in amino acids: CASGARDRVYEHFL.

Concerning this clonotype: One end of the junction fails to match germline, which may point to a read error. The CDR3 here is CVSSLTAGTEAFF. CDR3 nucleotide sequence: TGTGTCAGCAGCCTTACCGCGGGGACTGAAGCTTTCTTT. V gene TRBV14 combines with J gene TRBJ1-1; no definite D call. The CDR3 extends over 13 amino acids. Per germline, CDR1 SGHDN and CDR2 FVKESK. The whole variable domain, remainder taken from reference TRBV14 and TRBJ1-1, is EAGVTQFPSHSVIEKGQTVTLRCDPISGHDNLYWYRRVMGKEIKFLLHFVKESKQDESGMPNNRFLAERTGGTYSTLKVQPAELEDSGVYFCVSSLTAGTEAFFGQGTRLTVV.

Concerning this clonotype: A read error may be the cause here, since a much bigger clone is one base away. The chain recombines TRBV6-5 with TRBJ1-5, with 11 bases fitting TRBD1. CDR1 is MNHEY, CDR2 SVGAGI, per germline. The CDR3 loop spans 16 amino acids. V dropped 8 bases and J dropped 8; count of bases not matched to a gene: 14. The CDR3 is CASCPSGQGAGEPQHF. In DNA, the CDR3 is TGTGCCAGCTGTCCTTCCGGACAGGGGGCTGGGGAGCCCCAGCATTTT.

This chain links TRBV10-1 with TRBJ2-2; TRBD1 or TRBD2 may be the D gene (5 bases each). The CDR3 runs to 12 residues. V was trimmed by 6 bases and J by 17 bases, leaving 19 bases between them. Germline values: CDR1 WNHNN, CDR2 SYGVQD (reference sequence). The CDR3 region has the DNA TGCGCCAGCAGGCAGGGCTCCGGGGACCTATTTTTT. This gives the protein CASRQGSGDLFF.

Concerning this clonotype itself: A junction boundary mismatches the germline segment, possibly from a read error. The chain is built from TRBV11-2 and TRBJ2-1; 9 bases fit TRBD1. CDR3 length: 17 amino acids. The V gene's germline CDR1 is SGHAT and CDR2 FQNNGV. CDR3 residues: CASRLTHGQGYRGEHFF. CDR3 nucleotide sequence: TGCGCCAGCAGATTAACCCACGGACAGGGGTATAGGGGTGAGCATTTCTTC.

Worth noting for this clonotype: At one end, the junction sequence differs from germline, possibly due to a read error. This rearrangement joins TRBV29-1 to TRBJ2-3; D is perhaps TRBD1 (6 bases). The germline V gene has CDR1 SQVTM and CDR2 ANQGSEA. The CDR3 totals 14 residues. The CDR3 region is CSAGFGQHTDMQYF. DNA of the CDR3: TGCAGCGCGGGATTCGGACAGCACACAGATATGCAGTATTTT.

This clonotype showed up just once. At one boundary the junction diverges from the germline segment, which might be a read error. The chain combines TRBV6-1 with TRBJ2-5; D might be TRBD2 (5 bases). The CDR3 is 14 amino acids. CDR1 is MNHNS, CDR2 SASEGT, per germline. Here the CDR3 DNA reads TGTGCCAGTAGTGAAGCAGTGGGAGTGGAGAGCCAGTACTTC. It specifies CASSEAVGVESQYF.

As for this clonotype: One base away lies a much larger clone, so this may be a sequencing read error. The J gene is TRBJ2-5, the V gene TRBV14; D is possibly TRBD1 (5 bases). In germline, CDR1 is SGHDN, CDR2 FVKESK. CDR3 length: 14 amino acids. The V end lost 3 bases, the J end lost 7 bases, and 15 bases lay between the germline ends. CDR3: CASSQDNLQVTQYF. For the CDR3, the DNA is TGTGCCAGCAGCCAGGACAACCTCCAGGTGACCCAGTACTTC.

This clonotype was seen repeatedly, ten times or more. The chain recombines TRBV6-6 with TRBJ2-5; D not certain. The CDR3 is 12 residues long. The germline V and J ends were trimmed by 0 bases and 4 bases, with 3 bases remaining between them. Germline assignment: CDR1 MNHNY and CDR2 SVGAGI (reference sequence). CDR3 sequence reads: CASSYSRETQYF. For the CDR3, the DNA is TGTGCCAGCAGTTACTCCAGAGAGACCCAGTACTTC.

For this clonotype: At one boundary the junction diverges from the germline segment, which might be a read error. This rearrangement joins TRBV6-5 to TRBJ1-1; perhaps TRBD1 as D (6 bases). The CDR3 is 17 residues long. Germline V gene data show CDR1 as MNHEY and CDR2 as SVGAGI. The CDR3 nucleotides read TGTGCCAGCAGTTACTATTTTCTTCGGGGGGCGAACACTGGAGCTTTCTTT. Translated: CASSYYFLRGANTGAFF.

As regards this clonotype: The junction and the germline gene differ at one end; a read error may be behind it. The chain has TRBV4-2 and TRBJ1-4, with a weak D call TRBD1 (6 bases). CDR1 LGHNA and CDR2 YNFKEQ come from the germline V gene. The CDR3 runs to 15 residues. CDR3 DNA: TGTGCCAGCAGTAGGGGGGAAGCAATTAATGAAAAACCGTTTTTT. Residues: CASSRGEAINEKPFF.

Concerning this clonotype: Just one base apart from a much larger clone, this may be a read error. J is TRBJ2-5 and V is TRBV5-8; 12 nucleotides align to TRBD2. Per germline, CDR1 SGHTS and CDR2 YDEGEE. The CDR3 loop spans 18 amino acids. V gave up 3 bases and J gave up 4 bases; unmatched junction bases: 13. The CDR3 DNA is TGTGCCAGCAGCTACGAACCCGAACTAGCGGGAGGTGGAGAGACCCAGTACTTC. Protein: CASSYEPELAGGGETQYF.

This clonotype has ten or more counts. This CDR3 is CASSHRLAGSSYNEQFF. In nucleotides, the CDR3 is TGCGCCAGCAGCCATAGACTAGCGGGGAGCTCCTACAATGAGCAGTTCTTC. V gene TRBV4-1 combines with J gene TRBJ2-1, with 11 bases lining up with TRBD2. Germline V gene data show CDR1 as MGHRA and CDR2 as YSYEKL. The V and J ends lost 3 bases and 0 bases, in that order; junction bases with no gene match: 4. The CDR3 loop spans 17 amino acids.

Note on this clonotype: Its ends do not fully match the called genes, so a read error is possible. The chain combines TRBV11-2 with TRBJ2-5, with TRBD2 matching 9 bases. The CDR3 consists of 15 residues. Germline V CDR1 and CDR2: SGHAT, FQNNGV. CDR3 sequence (DNA): TGTGCCAGCACCATGGGACTAGCCCTGGGGGAGACCCAGTATTTC. It yields the protein CASTMGLALGETQYF.